Included here is one T cell receptor (beta chain) sequence, with context. The antigen is not known. This entry is derived from a study of cytomegalovirus exposure and HLA in healthy donors. Findings and limits, study-wide: Sequencing likely generated an artifact that appeared as a cluster of highly shared sequence variants. Reportedly, TCR beta sequences accurately predicted HLA-A and HLA-B alleles in most subjects.

The CDR3 contains 13 residues. V lost 5 bases, J lost 4 bases, and 4 bases stayed unmatched. Germline V gene lookup returns CDR1 SGHAT and CDR2 FQNNGV. Vbeta (60) and Jbeta (13) primers were used in the PCR. The assay was immunoSEQ multiplex PCR, and TCRdb's table has in-frame clones only and misses some. Among some 140,000 clones listed, 70% to 80% were seen once. What was sequenced was PBMCs. This receptor was identified in a female donor in good health and CMV-seronegative. The chain has TRBV11-2 and TRBJ1-1; 7 bases fit TRBD1. This chain's CDR3 is CASSKQGRTEAFF. In DNA form, the CDR3 reads TGTGCCAGCAGCAAACAGGGGCGCACTGAAGCTTTCTTT.